The TCR beta chain under discussion was sequenced for a study of T cells in narcolepsy. Across the study: Patients with NT1 or NT2 and healthy control donors were enrolled.

General study points: Autoreactive clonotypes reportedly recurred in blood of same and different patients, not controls. HCRT-specific and TRIB2-specific autoreactive clonotypes appeared among same-patient CSF and blood CD4+ clonotypes. Autoreactive clone sequences were missing from some blood memory CD4+ repertoires.

On this clone itself: The antigen is not known. The same CDR3 is also encoded by other DNA sequences in this sample.

The V end was cut by 5 bases, the J end by 5 bases, with 3 bases between. The CDR3 covers 10 residues. Germline CDR1 reads MDHEN; CDR2 reads SYDVKM. The table came from immunoSEQ multiplex PCR; TCRdb's copy has only in-frame clones and leaves some out. Seen here are tens of thousands of clones, approximately 83% observed once, and the top ten hold roughly 0.76%. Sequencing was carried out using CD45RA- memory CD4+ T cells from PBMCs. The TCR comes from a human donor with narcolepsy. The chain carries TRBV28 and TRBJ1-2; no reliable D call. The chain's CDR3 is CASSLYGYTF. CDR3 nucleotides: TGTGCCAGCAGTCTTTATGGCTACACCTTC.